These 5 T cell receptor beta chains share one sample of origin, sequenced in a study of response to subunit inactivated influenza vaccine. TCRdb called the RT-PCR reads again in MiXCR, with one record for every CDR3 protein. This sample has hundreds of thousands of distinct CDR3 sequences; about 15% occur once, and the top ten carry less than 9%. Sequences were derived from PBMCs from blood, sampled 14 days before vaccination. The origin of the receptors is a man aged 50 to 59 who received an inactivated influenza vaccine.

This clonotype has only a few counts. The V gene is TRBV29-1, the J gene TRBJ2-5, with a possible D match to TRBD1 (6 bases). V lost 4 bases, J lost 3 bases, and 12 bases lay in between. This CDR3 region has 13 residues. Germline CDR1 reads SQVTM; CDR2 reads ANQGSEA. The CDR3 DNA sequence: TGCAGCGTTGTGCTGCGACAGGAAGAGACCCAGTACTTC. It codes for CSVVLRQEETQYF.

This chain joins TRBV11-3 and TRBJ2-4; D may be TRBD2 (5 bases). Trimming left V 5 bases short and J 8 bases short, with 19 bases between. The CDR3 extends over 15 amino acids. Germline assignment: CDR1 SGHNT and CDR2 YENEEA. The CDR3 region has the DNA TGTGCCAGCAGCCCCGGTGGACTGGACGTGGACATTCAGTACTTC. The encoded protein is CASSPGGLDVDIQYF.

The chain carries TRBV7-9 and TRBJ1-6, with 9 bases identical to TRBD1. With V trimmed by 5 bases and J by 4 bases, 9 bases remained unmatched. CDR1 is SEHNR and CDR2 is FQNEAQ in the germline V gene (reference sequence). The CDR3 is 17 residues long. CDR3 sequence (DNA): TGTGCCAGCAGCACCCGACCACAGGGGGCTTATAATTCACCCCTCCACTTT. It is translated as CASSTRPQGAYNSPLHF.

The chain employs TRBV12-3 or TRBV12-4 and TRBJ2-7, with TRBD2 matching over 8 bases. There are 15 residues in the CDR3. The V and J ends lost 5 bases and 4 bases, in that order; junction bases with no gene match: 10. Written as DNA, the CDR3 is TGTGCCAGCAGTCCCTCCGGGACTAGATCATACGAGCAGTACTTC. Translated: CASSPSGTRSYEQYF.

This clonotype has more than one count but fewer than ten. The rearrangement links TRBV4-1 to TRBJ1-6; no clear D. There are 13 residues in the CDR3. CDR1 and CDR2 (germline): MGHRA, YSYEKL. V gave up 0 bases and J gave up 7 bases, with 4 bases separating them. The CDR3 loop is CASSQDLNSPLHF. The CDR3 coding sequence is TGCGCCAGCAGCCAAGATTTAAATTCACCCCTCCACTTT.